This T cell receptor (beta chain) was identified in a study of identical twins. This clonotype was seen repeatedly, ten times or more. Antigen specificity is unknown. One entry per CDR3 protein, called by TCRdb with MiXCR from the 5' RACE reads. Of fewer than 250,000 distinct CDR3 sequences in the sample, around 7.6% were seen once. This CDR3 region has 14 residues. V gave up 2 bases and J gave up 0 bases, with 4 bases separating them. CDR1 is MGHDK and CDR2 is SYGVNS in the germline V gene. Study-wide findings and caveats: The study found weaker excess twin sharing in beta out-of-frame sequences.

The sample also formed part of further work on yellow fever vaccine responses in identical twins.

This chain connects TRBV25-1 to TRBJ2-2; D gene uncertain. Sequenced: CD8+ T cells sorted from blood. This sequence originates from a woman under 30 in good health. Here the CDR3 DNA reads TGTGCCAGCAGTGAACTTCCGAACACCGGGGAGCTGTTTTTT. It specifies CASSELPNTGELFF.